The following is a TCR beta chain sequence with its context. This record belongs to a study of T cell repertoires in cytomegalovirus infection. Germline loops: CDR1 SNHLY, CDR2 FYNNEI. The CDR3 runs 11 residues. Using its own MiXCR run on the reads, TCRdb lists one record per CDR3 protein. The sample holds hundreds of thousands of distinct CDR3 sequences, approximately 25% seen once. V is TRBV2 and J is TRBJ1-1, with TRBD1 as a possible D gene (5 bases). The sequencing input was CD8+ T cells from PBMCs. The sequence was obtained from a human donor in good health (CMV status not recorded). Some clones in this sample may be carry-over from other donors' samples. CDR3 DNA sequence: TGTGTCTCCTACGGGGGCACTGAAGCTTTCTTT. Its translation: CVSYGGTEAFF.